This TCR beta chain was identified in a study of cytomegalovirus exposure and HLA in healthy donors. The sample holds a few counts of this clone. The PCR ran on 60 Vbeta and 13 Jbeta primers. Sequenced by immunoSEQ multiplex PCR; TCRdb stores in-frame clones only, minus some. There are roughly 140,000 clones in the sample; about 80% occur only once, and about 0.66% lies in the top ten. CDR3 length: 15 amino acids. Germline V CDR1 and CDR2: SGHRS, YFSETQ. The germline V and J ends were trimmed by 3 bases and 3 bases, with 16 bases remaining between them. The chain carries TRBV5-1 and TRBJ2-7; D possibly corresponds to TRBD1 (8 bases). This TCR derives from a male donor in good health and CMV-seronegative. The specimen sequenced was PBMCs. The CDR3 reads CASSWTGRDGYEQYF. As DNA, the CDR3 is TGCGCCAGCAGCTGGACAGGGAGGGACGGCTACGAGCAGTACTTC.